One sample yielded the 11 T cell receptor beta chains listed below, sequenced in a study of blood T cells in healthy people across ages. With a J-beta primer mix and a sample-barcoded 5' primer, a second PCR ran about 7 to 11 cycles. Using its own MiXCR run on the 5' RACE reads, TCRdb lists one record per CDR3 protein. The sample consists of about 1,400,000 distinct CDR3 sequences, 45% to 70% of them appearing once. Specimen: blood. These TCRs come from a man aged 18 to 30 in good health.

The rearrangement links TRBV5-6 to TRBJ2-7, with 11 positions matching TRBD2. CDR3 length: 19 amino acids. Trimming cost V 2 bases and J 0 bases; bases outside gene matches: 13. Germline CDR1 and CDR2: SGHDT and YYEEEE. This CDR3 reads CASSFWASGRSSSSYEQYF. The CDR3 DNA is TGTGCCAGCAGCTTCTGGGCTAGCGGGAGGTCTTCGAGCTCCTACGAGCAGTACTTC.

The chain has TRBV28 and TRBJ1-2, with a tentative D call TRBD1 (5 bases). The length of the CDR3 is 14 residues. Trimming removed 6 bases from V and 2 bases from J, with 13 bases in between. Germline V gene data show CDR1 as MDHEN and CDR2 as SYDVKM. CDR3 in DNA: TGTGCCAGCAGGATCCGGGACCGAAACTATGGCTACACCTTC. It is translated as CASRIRDRNYGYTF.

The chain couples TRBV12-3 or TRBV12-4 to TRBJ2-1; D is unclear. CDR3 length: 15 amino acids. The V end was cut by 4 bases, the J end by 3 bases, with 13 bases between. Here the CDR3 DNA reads TGTGCCAGCAGTTCCAACGCAGAGCTCTACAATGAGCAGTTCTTC. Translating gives CASSSNAELYNEQFF.

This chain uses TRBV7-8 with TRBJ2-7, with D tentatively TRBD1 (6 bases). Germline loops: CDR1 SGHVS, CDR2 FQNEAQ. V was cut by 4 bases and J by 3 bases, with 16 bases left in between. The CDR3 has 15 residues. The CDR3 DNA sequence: TGTGCCAGCAGCTCGCTAGCAGGGGCCGACTACGAGCAGTACTTC. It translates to CASSSLAGADYEQYF.

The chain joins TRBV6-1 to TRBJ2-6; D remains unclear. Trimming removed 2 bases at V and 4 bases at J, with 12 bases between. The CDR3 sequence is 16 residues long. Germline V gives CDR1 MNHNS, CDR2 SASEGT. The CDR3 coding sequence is TGTGCCAGCAGTGAACAAGTGGGCTCAGGGGCCAACGTCCTGACTTTC. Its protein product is CASSEQVGSGANVLTF.

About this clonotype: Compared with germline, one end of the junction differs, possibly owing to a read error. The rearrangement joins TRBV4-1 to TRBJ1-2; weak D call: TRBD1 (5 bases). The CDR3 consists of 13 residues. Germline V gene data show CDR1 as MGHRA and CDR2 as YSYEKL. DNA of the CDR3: TGTGCCAGCTATAAGTCCAGGGAAGATGGCTACACCTTC. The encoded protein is CASYKSREDGYTF.

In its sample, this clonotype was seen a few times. The CDR3 is CASSRQGAQYF. The CDR3 DNA sequence: TGTGCCAGCAGTCGTCAAGGGGCCCAGTACTTC. This chain joins TRBV6-5 and TRBJ2-7, with a possible D match to TRBD1 (5 bases). Germline V lookup: CDR1 MNHEY, CDR2 SVGAGI. V was trimmed by 5 bases and J by 10 bases, leaving 12 bases between them. This CDR3 contains 11 residues.

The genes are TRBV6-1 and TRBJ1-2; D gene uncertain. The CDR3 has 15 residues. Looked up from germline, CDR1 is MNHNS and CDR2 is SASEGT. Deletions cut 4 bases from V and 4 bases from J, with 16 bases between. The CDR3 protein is CASSGFLLASYGYTF. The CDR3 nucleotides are TGTGCCAGCAGTGGCTTCCTCCTCGCCAGCTATGGCTACACCTTC.

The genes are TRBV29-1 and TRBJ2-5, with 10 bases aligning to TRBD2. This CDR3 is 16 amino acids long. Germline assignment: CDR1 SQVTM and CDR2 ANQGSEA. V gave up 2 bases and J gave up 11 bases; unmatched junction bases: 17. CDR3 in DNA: TGCAGCGTTGAAAGGGCTAGCGGGAGTTACAACAATGAGCAGTACTTC. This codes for CSVERASGSYNNEQYF.

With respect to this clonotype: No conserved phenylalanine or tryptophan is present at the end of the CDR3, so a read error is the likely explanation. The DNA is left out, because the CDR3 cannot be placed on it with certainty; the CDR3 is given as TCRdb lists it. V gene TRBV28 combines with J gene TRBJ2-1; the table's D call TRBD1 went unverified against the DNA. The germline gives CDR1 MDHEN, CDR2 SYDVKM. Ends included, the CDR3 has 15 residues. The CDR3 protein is CASRLRDRYWDTFGS.

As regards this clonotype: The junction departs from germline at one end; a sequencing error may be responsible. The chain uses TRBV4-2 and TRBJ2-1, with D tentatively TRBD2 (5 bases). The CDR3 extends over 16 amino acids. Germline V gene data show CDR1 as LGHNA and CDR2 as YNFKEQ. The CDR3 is CASSQEYSSSNNEQFF. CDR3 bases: TGTGCCAGCAGCCAAGAGTACTCTAGCTCCAACAATGAGCAGTTCTTC.